This T cell receptor (beta chain) derives from a study of blood T cells in healthy people across ages. This clonotype has only one observation. A second roughly 6 to 11 cycle PCR used barcoded and J-beta primers. TCRdb recomputed calls from the 5' RACE reads with MiXCR, one row per CDR3 protein. Counted here are 980,000 or so distinct CDR3 sequences, around 48% occurring once; the ten biggest clones make up 13%. Germline lookup yields CDR1 KGHSH and CDR2 LQKENI. This CDR3 is built from 15 residues. J was trimmed by 4 bases and V by 6 bases; bases with no gene match: 6. Sequencing was carried out using blood. The clonotype comes from a young man in good health. V usage is TRBV18 and J usage is TRBJ2-4; 10 nucleotides align to TRBD2. The CDR3 DNA sequence: TGTGCCAGCTCCGTCACTAGCGGGGAGAAAAACATTCAGTACTTC. As protein: CASSVTSGEKNIQYF. The variable domain in full, completed from reference TRBV18 and TRBJ2-4, reads NAGVMQNPRHLVRRRGQEARLRCSPMKGHSHVYWYRQLPEEGLKFMVYLQKENIIDESGMPKERFSAEFPKEGPSILRIQQVVRGDSAAYFCASSVTSGEKNIQYFGAGTRLSVL.